The text below deals with one T cell receptor (beta chain). CDR3 size: 14 residues. The V end was cut by 6 bases, the J end by 5 bases, with 16 bases between. Germline CDR1 reads MDHEN; CDR2 reads SYDVKM. Data came from immunoSEQ multiplex PCR; TCRdb stores just in-frame clones and leaves some out. Here the sample spans fewer than 55,000 clones, 85% to 95% being singletons. This record comes from a study of T cell changes during pregnancy in multiple sclerosis. The source of this sequence is a female donor with multiple sclerosis, enrolled in a pregnancy study. Sequenced input: peripheral blood. V usage is TRBV28 and J usage is TRBJ2-5; D gene ambiguous. CDR3 protein: CASSPWPISETQYF. The CDR3, as DNA: TGTGCCAGCAGCCCCTGGCCTATTTCGGAGACCCAGTACTTC.